This entry lists 14 T cell receptor beta chains sequenced from one sample in a study of blood T cell repertoires in COVID-19 (dated by TCRdb to about 2020). Libraries were built with the immunoSEQ multiplex PCR assay. What TCRdb holds here is the immuneACCESS table cut down to in-frame rearrangements. Part of the clones is not present; checked against another copy, under half of the missing clones reflect an unresolved V gene, and the others are unexplained. A total of roughly 250,000 clones appear in this sample, 90% to 95% of them only once. 1.9% of the sample is in the top ten clones. Sequencing was carried out using PBMCs or T cells enriched from blood (not recorded which). The receptors were gathered from a woman in her late teens or twenties who had recovered from COVID-19.

The rearrangement uses TRBV18 and TRBJ2-5; D possibly corresponds to TRBD1 (6 bases). The CDR3 covers 13 residues. V dropped 0 bases and J dropped 9 bases, with 11 bases sitting between them. Germline V gives CDR1 KGHSH, CDR2 LQKENI. The CDR3 DNA reads TGTGCCAGCTCACCACCGTTTGGGGGCTCCCAGTACTTC. This translates into CASSPPFGGSQYF.

CDR3 loop: CASSEGLSDRGVRELFF. CDR3 nucleotides: TGTGCCAGCAGTGAGGGATTGTCGGACAGGGGAGTCCGGGAGCTGTTTTTT. The chain uses TRBV2 and TRBJ2-2; the match to TRBD1 covers 9 bases. Germline V gives CDR1 SNHLY, CDR2 FYNNEI. CDR3 length: 17 amino acids. With V trimmed by 3 bases and J by 9 bases, 14 bases remained unmatched.

In its sample, this clone was seen once. The genes are TRBV4-3 and TRBJ2-4, with D possibly matching TRBD1 (5 bases). The CDR3 consists of 13 residues. V shed 1 base and J shed 5 bases, with 6 bases lying between them. Germline V gene sequence: CDR1 LGHNA, CDR2 YSLEER. CDR3 sequence: CASSQAQENIQYF. The CDR3 nucleotides are TGCGCCAGCAGCCAAGCACAGGAAAACATTCAGTACTTC.

The gene calls are TRBV10-3 and TRBJ1-2, with TRBD1 identical over 8 bases. Per germline, CDR1 ENHRY and CDR2 SYGVKD. The CDR3 consists of 15 residues. V lost 6 bases and J lost 4; bases outside the gene matches: 10. CDR3 in DNA: TGTGCCATCAGGGACAGGGTCATCGCTTCCTATGGCTACACCTTC. Residues: CAIRDRVIASYGYTF.

The chain links TRBV5-1 to TRBJ2-1; TRBD1 aligns across 9 bases. Germline trimming cut 5 bases from V and 10 bases from J; bases unmatched to any gene: 4. Germline loops: CDR1 SGHRS, CDR2 YFSETQ. The CDR3 consists of 12 residues. As DNA, the CDR3 is TGCGCCAGCAGGACAGGGGGTCAGGAGCAGTTCTTC. Amino acid sequence: CASRTGGQEQFF.

On this clone: This same CDR3 is encoded by further DNA sequences in the sample. The genes are TRBV12-3 or TRBV12-4 and TRBJ1-1; D uncertain. The CDR3 totals 13 residues. V was clipped by 7 bases and J by 2 bases, with 11 bases between them. The CDR3 region is CASTLAGNTEAFF. The CDR3 DNA sequence: TGTGCCAGCACCCTTGCGGGAAACACTGAAGCTTTCTTT.

The V gene is TRBV6-5, the J gene TRBJ1-6; maybe TRBD1 (6 bases). The CDR3 sequence is 15 residues long. Trimming removed 7 bases at V and 5 bases at J, with 15 bases between. Germline assignment: CDR1 MNHEY and CDR2 SVGAGI. The CDR3 is CASTQYRANNSPLHF. Written as DNA, the CDR3 is TGTGCCAGCACCCAATACAGGGCCAATAATTCACCCCTCCACTTT.

The chain carries TRBV7-9 and TRBJ1-2, with a weak D call TRBD1 (6 bases). The CDR3 totals 14 residues. Per germline, CDR1 SEHNR and CDR2 FQNEAQ (reference sequence). V lost 5 bases and J lost 6, with 16 bases in between. CDR3 nucleotide sequence: TGTGCCAGCAGCCCCATAACCACAGGGAATGGCTACACCTTC. Its protein product is CASSPITTGNGYTF.

V gene TRBV7-2 combines with J gene TRBJ1-4; D is ambiguous. The CDR3 contains 15 residues. Per the germline V gene, CDR1 is SGHTA and CDR2 is FQGNSA. V was trimmed by 5 bases and J by 0 bases, leaving 10 bases between them. Here the CDR3 DNA reads TGTGCCAGCAGCCCCACCGCAGCAACTAATGAAAAACTGTTTTTT. Translated: CASSPTAATNEKLFF.

The rearrangement links TRBV19 to TRBJ1-2; D ambiguous. V was pared by 4 bases and J by 2 bases, with 14 bases between. The germline V gene has CDR1 LNHDA and CDR2 SQIVND (reference sequence). This CDR3 has 15 residues. The DNA of the CDR3 is TGTGCCAGTAGTAACAGAGGGCAATCAAACTATGGCTACACCTTC. Amino acids: CASSNRGQSNYGYTF.

This chain uses TRBV5-1 with TRBJ2-5, with 11 bases that match TRBD2. Germline V gene sequence: CDR1 SGHRS, CDR2 YFSETQ. The J segment lost 1 base and the V segment lost 0 bases, leaving 5 bases of the junction unmatched. This CDR3 comprises 17 residues. CDR3 region: CASSLGTSGPTQETQYF. In DNA, the CDR3 is TGCGCCAGCAGCTTGGGGACTAGCGGGCCCACCCAAGAGACCCAGTACTTC.

This sequence joins TRBV5-4 and TRBJ1-2, with a tentative D call TRBD1 (6 bases). V lost 3 bases, J lost 0 bases, and 9 bases lay in between. Per the germline V gene, CDR1 is SGHNT and CDR2 is YYREEE (reference sequence). The CDR3 covers 14 residues. CDR3 sequence reads: CASSWDTSNYGYTF. In DNA form, the CDR3 reads TGTGCCAGCAGCTGGGACACGTCTAACTATGGCTACACCTTC.

This chain links TRBV7-9 with TRBJ2-7, with 10 nucleotides matching TRBD2. The CDR3 covers 16 residues. Looked up from germline, CDR1 is SEHNR and CDR2 is FQNEAQ (reference sequence). The V gene end was trimmed by 5 bases and the J gene end by 1 base; junction bases not matched to a gene: 8. CDR3: CASSPELAGESYEQYF. In DNA form, the CDR3 reads TGTGCCAGCAGCCCCGAGCTAGCGGGGGAATCCTACGAGCAGTACTTC.

The chain has TRBV9 and TRBJ2-5; weak D call: TRBD1 (6 bases). CDR3 length equals 14 residues. Trimming took 2 bases from V and 2 from J, leaving 10 bases between them. Germline V lookup: CDR1 SGDLS, CDR2 YYNGEE. The CDR3, as DNA: TGTGCCAGCAGCGTCGATAGGGGGCAAGAGACCCAGTACTTC. Translation gives CASSVDRGQETQYF. Filled out from reference TRBV9 and TRBJ2-5, the complete variable domain reads DSGVTQTPKHLITATGQRVTLRCSPRSGDLSVYWYQQSLDQGLQFLIQYYNGEERAKGNILERFSAQQFPDLHSELNLSSLELGDSALYFCASSVDRGQETQYFGPGTRLLVL.